Sequencing of this T cell receptor beta chain was carried out in a study of T cell responses to AZD1222 COVID-19 vaccine. Study-wide findings and caveats: Close to half of spike-specific TCRs reportedly recognize unmutated variant regions. CD4 TCRs covered the whole spike, strongest at regions 160-218 and 743-854.

Measured with immunoSEQ multiplex PCR; TCRdb has only the in-frame clones, and not every one. The profile shows over 150,000 clones, 88% of them singletons. Timing groups of about 4 and about 12 weeks for second doses were pooled. Comment on this clone: Its specificity is unknown.

V was trimmed by 4 bases and J by 4 bases, leaving 17 bases between them. Germline V gene data show CDR1 as SGHRS and CDR2 as YFSETQ. The CDR3 runs to 16 residues. The sequences come from peripheral blood, collected 28 days after the second AZD1222 dose. The chain employs TRBV5-1 and TRBJ2-2, with D maybe TRBD1 (5 bases). The TCR was taken from an adult who received the AZD1222 COVID-19 vaccine. CDR3 amino acids: CASSQGAPRPTGELFF. CDR3 DNA sequence: TGCGCCAGCAGCCAAGGGGCCCCGCGCCCCACCGGGGAGCTGTTTTTT.